One and the same sample provided the 22 T cell receptor beta chains below, sequenced in a study of molecular identifiers for immune sequencing clone quantification. TCRdb analysed the PCR reads with MiXCR anew, one entry per CDR3 protein. The table lists around 100,000 distinct CDR3 sequences, roughly 38% of them singletons, with around 3.8% in the top ten. The sample taken for sequencing was naive CD8+ T cells from blood, with Jurkat cell RNA spiked in. Noted subset: FACS-sorted CD8+CD4-CCR7+CD45RA+ naive T cells. The receptors derive from a human donor in good health. Some libraries in this study had Jurkat cell RNA spiked in.

A note on this clonotype: Possible read error: a much larger clone is one base away. This chain connects TRBV28 to TRBJ1-5; D ambiguous. The CDR3 is 16 amino acids. V was shortened by 7 bases and J by 3 bases, with 19 bases between the two germline ends. The germline V gene has CDR1 MDHEN and CDR2 SYDVKM. The CDR3 protein is CASTPLTVVVNQPQHF. In nucleotides, the CDR3 is TGTGCCAGCACCCCCCTTACGGTGGTAGTCAATCAGCCCCAGCATTTT.

This chain uses TRBV6-6 with TRBJ1-5, with D perhaps matching TRBD1 (5 bases). Per germline, CDR1 MNHNY and CDR2 SVGAGI (reference sequence). Trimming left V 6 bases short and J 7 bases short, with 19 bases between. The CDR3 spans 15 residues. CDR3 amino acids: CASRSADNRGQPQHF. The CDR3 bases are TGTGCCAGCAGGAGTGCAGATAACCGGGGGCAGCCCCAGCATTTT.

With respect to this clonotype: A single base separates this from a much larger clone, so it may be a read error. A read error is likely, as this CDR3 ends without the conserved phenylalanine or tryptophan. The rearrangement links TRBV9 to TRBJ2-7, with D possibly being TRBD1 or TRBD2 (5 bases each). From germline, CDR1 is SGDLS and CDR2 YYNGEE. The CDR3 runs to 14 residues. V was shortened by 2 bases and J by 0 bases, with 9 bases between the two germline ends. Here the CDR3 DNA reads TGTGCCAGCAGCGTGAAGGGGAGCTCCTACGAGCAGTACCTC. Amino acids: CASSVKGSSYEQYL.

This clonotype was recorded once. This clone may be a read error of a much larger clone one base away. The chain couples TRBV24-1 to TRBJ2-3; D uncertain. Between the trimmed V and J ends, which lost 6 bases and 2 bases, there was a span of 11 bases. Germline V lookup: CDR1 KGHDR, CDR2 SFDVKD. The CDR3 totals 14 residues. The CDR3 DNA sequence: TGTGCCACCAGTCTTTGGACCTACACAGATACGCAGTATTTT. Its protein product is CATSLWTYTDTQYF.

The V and J genes are TRBV27 and TRBJ1-4; D is possibly TRBD1 (5 bases). CDR3 length: 14 amino acids. In germline, CDR1 is MNHEY, CDR2 SMNVEV (reference sequence). The V and J ends lost 5 bases and 6 bases respectively, with 13 bases between them. The CDR3: CASSPALGDEKLFF. The CDR3 bases are TGTGCCAGCAGTCCCGCCTTGGGGGATGAAAAACTGTTTTTT.

This clonotype was counted a single time. The rearrangement uses TRBV6-2 or TRBV6-3 and TRBJ2-7, with a tentative D call TRBD1 (6 bases). Germline values: CDR1 MNHEY, CDR2 SVGEGT. V gave up 7 bases and J gave up 9 bases, with 16 bases separating them. The CDR3 is 12 residues long. The CDR3: CASTPDRSVQYF. CDR3 sequence (DNA): TGTGCCAGCACCCCCGACAGGTCCGTGCAGTACTTC.

Worth noting for this clonotype: One base away lies a much larger clone, so this may be a sequencing read error. The rearrangement uses TRBV7-6 and TRBJ1-1; D not resolved. The CDR3 is made up of 13 amino acids. Germline V lookup: CDR1 SGHVS, CDR2 FNYEAQ. The CDR3 sequence: CANSRQVNTEAFF. Written as DNA, the CDR3 is TGTGCCAACAGCCGTCAGGTGAACACTGAAGCTTTCTTT.

This clonotype has a count of ten or more. This CDR3 is CAISLGLVADTQYF. Here the CDR3 DNA reads TGTGCCATCAGTTTAGGACTAGTAGCAGATACGCAGTATTTT. The V gene is TRBV10-3, the J gene TRBJ2-3, with 7 positions matching TRBD2. V lost 5 bases, J lost 4 bases, and 6 bases stayed unmatched. The CDR3 loop spans 14 amino acids. CDR1 ENHRY and CDR2 SYGVKD come from the germline V gene.

This clonotype has a handful of counts. The chain recombines TRBV6-5 with TRBJ2-2; 9 bases align to TRBD1. V shed 7 bases, J shed 7 bases, and the junction held 4 bases outside the gene matches. The CDR3 runs to 13 residues. CDR1 and CDR2 (germline): MNHEY, SVGAGI. CDR3 protein: CASTGQGDGELFF. CDR3 nucleotide sequence: TGTGCCAGCACGGGACAGGGAGACGGGGAGCTGTTTTTT.

This clonotype was observed a handful of times. The chain has TRBV19 and TRBJ2-2; TRBD1 might be the D (6 bases). V lost 6 bases, J lost 6 bases, and 8 bases lay in between. The CDR3 consists of 12 residues. The V gene's germline CDR1 is LNHDA and CDR2 SQIVND (reference sequence). In DNA, the CDR3 is TGTGCCAGTAGAGGGACATCCGGGGAGCTGTTTTTT. This gives the protein CASRGTSGELFF.

In this sample, this clonotype turned up a few times. The chain links TRBV4-1 to TRBJ2-7, with 8 bases fitting TRBD1. The CDR3 has 14 amino acids. Per germline, CDR1 MGHRA and CDR2 YSYEKL. V was clipped by 4 bases and J by 3 bases; unmatched bases: 5. The DNA for the CDR3 is TGCGCCAGCAGCCTCCGACAGGGGTACTACGAGCAGTACTTC. It specifies CASSLRQGYYEQYF.

With respect to this clonotype: A much larger clone is a single base away; this may be a read error. The chain combines TRBV20-1 with TRBJ1-1; 10 bases fit TRBD1. V was pared by 5 bases and J by 6 bases, with 12 bases of the junction left unmatched. Germline V gene lookup returns CDR1 DFQATT and CDR2 SNEGSKA (reference sequence). This CDR3 has 15 amino acids. CDR3 bases: TGCAGTGCTTCACTGTATGGACAGGGGGGCCCTGAAGCTTTCTTT. Its protein is CSASLYGQGGPEAFF.

The rearrangement joins TRBV11-3 to TRBJ2-1; tentatively, D is TRBD1 (6 bases). This CDR3 spans 14 amino acids. The germline V and J ends were trimmed by 1 base and 9 bases, with 13 bases remaining between them. CDR1 is SGHNT and CDR2 is YENEEA in the germline V gene. Here the CDR3 DNA reads TGTGCCAGCAGCTTAGGGGACATGACAGGTGAGCAGTTCTTC. The encoded protein is CASSLGDMTGEQFF.

This clonotype was seen many times. The chain has TRBV6-5 and TRBJ2-2; possible D gene TRBD2, 7 bases. This CDR3 spans 16 amino acids. In germline, CDR1 is MNHEY, CDR2 SVGAGI. Trimming stripped 5 bases from V and 3 bases from J, with 16 bases between. CDR3 nucleotide sequence: TGTGCCAGCAGTCCCAGCGGGACACTTTACACCGGGGAGCTGTTTTTT. This encodes CASSPSGTLYTGELFF.

This chain uses TRBV7-7 with TRBJ2-1; D gene unclear. Trimming shortened V by 5 bases and J by 2 bases, and 7 bases separated the two germline ends. The CDR3 runs 13 residues. Germline CDR1 reads SSHAT; CDR2 reads FNYEAQ (reference sequence). CDR3 loop: CASSRSPYNEQFF. The DNA of the CDR3 is TGTGCCAGCAGCCGGTCCCCCTACAATGAGCAGTTCTTC.

As for this clonotype: Compared with germline, one end of the junction differs, possibly owing to a read error. V usage is TRBV5-6 and J usage is TRBJ2-7; a weak D match, TRBD1 (5 bases). There are 15 residues in the CDR3. Germline CDR1 is SGHDT and CDR2 is YYEEEE. In DNA form, the CDR3 reads TGTGCCAGCAGCTTGGCCCCAGGGAACTCCTACGAACAGTACTTC. It encodes CASSLAPGNSYEQYF.

For this clonotype: Because the CDR3 is missing its conserved closing phenylalanine or tryptophan, this is likely a read error. The genes are TRBV29-1 and TRBJ1-1, with D uncertain. This CDR3 spans 16 amino acids. Germline CDR1 SQVTM, CDR2 ANQGSEA. As DNA, the CDR3 is TGCAGCGCGCAGGTGGCGGCGGAGGGAATGAACACAGAAGCTTTCTGT. It encodes CSAQVAAEGMNTEAFC.

The chain joins TRBV5-1 to TRBJ1-1, with 8 bases lining up with TRBD1. The germline CDR1 and CDR2 sequences are SGHRS and YFSETQ. The V and J ends lost 2 bases and 0 bases, in that order; junction bases with no gene match: 6. This CDR3 region has 16 residues. DNA of the CDR3: TGCGCCAGCAGCTTTTCGGGACAGGACATGAACACTGAAGCTTTCTTT. Translation gives CASSFSGQDMNTEAFF.

The chain has TRBV4-3 and TRBJ2-2, with no clear D. The V gene lost 2 bases and the J gene lost 7 bases, with 17 bases spanning the gap. CDR3 length: 16 amino acids. CDR1 LGHNA and CDR2 YSLEER come from the germline V gene. CDR3 DNA sequence: TGCGCCAGCAGCCAAAGCGCCTCCTCCACCCGCGGGGAGCTGTTTTTT. Protein sequence: CASSQSASSTRGELFF.

V is TRBV18 and J is TRBJ1-3; D unresolved. Trimming removed 0 bases at V and 5 bases at J, with 11 bases between. The CDR3 runs to 15 residues. Germline loops: CDR1 KGHSH, CDR2 LQKENI. CDR3 DNA: TGTGCCAGCTCACCACCGATAGGGATGAGAAACACCATATATTTT. Translation gives CASSPPIGMRNTIYF.

In this sample, this clonotype turned up a few times. The chain links TRBV28 to TRBJ2-1; 10 nucleotides agree with TRBD2. The germline gives CDR1 MDHEN, CDR2 SYDVKM. The junction had 9 bases not matched to a gene; V was cut back by 3 bases and J by 7 bases. This CDR3 region has 16 residues. The CDR3 bases are TGTGCCAGCAGTTTGACGCTAGCGGGAGACGGGAATGAGCAGTTCTTC. Encoded protein: CASSLTLAGDGNEQFF.

The chain joins TRBV5-3 to TRBJ1-2; D remains unclear. TRBV5-3 has ORF status, its function being uncertain. Trimming removed 8 bases from V and 6 bases from J, with 23 bases in between. The CDR3 spans 15 residues. The CDR3 is CASSMKPGRPDGYTF. Written as DNA, the CDR3 is TGTGCCAGCAGCATGAAACCGGGCCGACCGGATGGCTACACCTTC.